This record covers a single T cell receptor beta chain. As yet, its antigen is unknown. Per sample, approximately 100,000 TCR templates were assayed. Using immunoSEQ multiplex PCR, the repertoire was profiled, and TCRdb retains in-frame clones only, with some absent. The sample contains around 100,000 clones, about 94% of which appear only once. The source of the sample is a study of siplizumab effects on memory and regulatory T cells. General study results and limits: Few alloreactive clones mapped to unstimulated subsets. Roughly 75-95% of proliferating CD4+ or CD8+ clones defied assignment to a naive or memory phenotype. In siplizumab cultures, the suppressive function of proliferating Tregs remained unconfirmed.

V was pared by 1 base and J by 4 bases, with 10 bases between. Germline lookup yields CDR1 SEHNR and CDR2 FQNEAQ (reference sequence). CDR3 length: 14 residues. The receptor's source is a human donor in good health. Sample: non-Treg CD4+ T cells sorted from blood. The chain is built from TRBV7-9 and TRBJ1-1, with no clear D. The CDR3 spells CASSLVPLGTEAFF. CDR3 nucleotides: TGTGCCAGCAGCTTAGTACCGTTGGGCACTGAAGCTTTCTTT.